This entry lists 30 T cell receptor beta chains sequenced from one sample in a study of response to subunit inactivated influenza vaccine. In TCRdb, the RT-PCR reads were re-called with MiXCR into one record per CDR3 protein. The data hold about 310,000 distinct CDR3 sequences, with 21% observed a single time. Sequencing was performed on PBMCs from blood, taken about 20 months after vaccination. These receptors all come from a man aged 45 to 75 who received an inactivated influenza vaccine.

The CDR3 DNA sequence: TGCAGTGCTAGAACAGGGGGCGCCTACAATGAGCAGTTCTTC. As protein: CSARTGGAYNEQFF. The gene calls are TRBV20-1 and TRBJ2-1, with TRBD1 matching over 9 bases. The germline CDR1 and CDR2 sequences are DFQATT and SNEGSKA (reference sequence). This CDR3 contains 14 residues. The V gene end was trimmed by 2 bases and the J gene end by 2 bases; junction bases not matched to a gene: 1.

This clonotype was observed a handful of times. This chain uses TRBV6-5 with TRBJ2-7; unclear D gene. Germline CDR1 reads MNHEY; CDR2 reads SVGAGI. CDR3 length equals 14 residues. Trimming left V 0 bases short and J 0 bases short, with 6 bases between. The CDR3, as DNA: TGTGCCAGCAGTTACTCCCTGAGCTCCTACGAGCAGTACTTC. Translating gives CASSYSLSSYEQYF.

The rearrangement joins TRBV28 to TRBJ1-2, with D uncertain. Between the trimmed V and J ends, which lost 3 bases and 5 bases, there was a span of 4 bases. CDR3 length: 11 residues. The germline CDR1 and CDR2 sequences are MDHEN and SYDVKM. As DNA, the CDR3 is TGTGCCAGCAGTTTTAAGTATGGCTACACCTTC. This codes for CASSFKYGYTF.

Many counts were recorded for this clonotype. CDR3 sequence reads: CASSIVRQSQETQYF. The CDR3 DNA reads as TGTGCCAGCAGCATCGTGAGACAGAGCCAAGAGACCCAGTACTTC. The chain combines TRBV11-2 with TRBJ2-5; possibly TRBD1 for D (5 bases). V was shortened by 5 bases and J by 1 base, with 14 bases between the two germline ends. This CDR3 has 15 amino acids. Germline CDR1 reads SGHAT; CDR2 reads FQNNGV.

The table lists this clonotype with a few counts. This chain uses TRBV5-1 with TRBJ1-2; 7 bases are a match to TRBD1. The germline CDR1 and CDR2 sequences are SGHRS and YFSETQ. Trimming took 2 bases from V and 6 from J; bases not matched to a gene: 4. This CDR3 has 13 amino acids. CDR3 coding DNA: TGCGCCAGCAGCTTTGCCGGGACAGATGGCTACACCTTC. It specifies CASSFAGTDGYTF.

This clonotype came up a few times. The chain has TRBV10-1 and TRBJ2-2; 7 bases are shared with TRBD1. Germline V gene sequence: CDR1 WNHNN, CDR2 SYGVQD (reference sequence). The J segment lost 6 bases and the V segment lost 8 bases, leaving 15 bases of the junction unmatched. This CDR3 contains 16 residues. CDR3 bases: TGCGCCAGCTTCGCAGGGGGTTCTACCGGGCCCGGGGAGCTGTTTTTT. This encodes CASFAGGSTGPGELFF.

This clonotype was seen at least ten times. The CDR3 DNA is TGTGCCAGCAGTTTTAAGGGTGGCTACACCTTC. This codes for CASSFKGGYTF. This rearrangement joins TRBV12-3 or TRBV12-4 to TRBJ1-2, with D unresolved. V was shortened by 3 bases and J by 7 bases, with 6 bases between the two germline ends. This CDR3 is built from 11 residues.

The chain employs TRBV20-1 and TRBJ1-2; D remains unclear. CDR3 length: 13 residues. The germline gives CDR1 DFQATT, CDR2 SNEGSKA (reference sequence). Trimming took 3 bases from V and 5 from J, leaving 13 bases between them. Here the CDR3 reads CSASHGTLYGYTF. The CDR3 DNA sequence: TGCAGTGCTAGTCATGGCACACTGTATGGCTACACCTTC.

This clonotype was seen a few times. The chain combines TRBV14 with TRBJ2-7; tentatively, D is TRBD2 (5 bases). Trimming took off 0 bases at V and 3 bases at J, with 12 bases between the two ends. There are 15 residues in the CDR3. The germline V gene has CDR1 SGHDN and CDR2 FVKESK. The CDR3 DNA sequence: TGTGCCAGCAGCCAAGATCTCGCGGGCCTCTACGAGCAGTACTTC. This encodes CASSQDLAGLYEQYF.

This clonotype was seen a few times. This chain connects TRBV27 to TRBJ1-2; the D gene is possibly TRBD1 (6 bases). V was clipped by 3 bases and J by 1 base, with 12 bases between them. CDR1 is MNHEY, CDR2 SMNVEV, per germline (reference sequence). The CDR3 length is 15 residues. The CDR3 nucleotides read TGTGCCAGCAGTTTTAGGGGGAGGATTAACTATGGCTACACCTTC. It is translated as CASSFRGRINYGYTF.

This clonotype was counted ten times or more. The chain links TRBV7-9 to TRBJ1-3; D might be TRBD1 (6 bases). This CDR3 comprises 16 residues. Trimming took off 5 bases at V and 2 bases at J, with 16 bases between the two ends. Germline V gives CDR1 SEHNR, CDR2 FQNEAQ (reference sequence). CDR3 DNA sequence: TGTGCCAGCAGCGACCACCCAGGACAGACTGGAAACACCATATATTTT. It specifies CASSDHPGQTGNTIYF.

The chain has TRBV10-3 and TRBJ1-4; D unresolved. V lost 0 bases and J 7 bases, leaving 12 bases between the germline ends. CDR1 is ENHRY and CDR2 is SYGVKD in the germline V gene. The CDR3 loop spans 15 amino acids. The CDR3, as DNA: TGTGCCATCAGTGAGTCGTCACTCGAAGGTGAAAAACTGTTTTTT. Its protein product is CAISESSLEGEKLFF.

This clonotype was counted a few times. The chain links TRBV7-2 to TRBJ1-5, with D tentatively TRBD1 (5 bases). The CDR3 spans 13 residues. V shed 4 bases and J shed 4 bases, with 8 bases lying between them. Germline V lookup: CDR1 SGHTA, CDR2 FQGNSA. The CDR3 is CASSSQENQPQHF. CDR3 in DNA: TGTGCCAGCAGCTCACAGGAGAATCAGCCCCAGCATTTT.

The genes are TRBV27 and TRBJ1-6, with D perhaps matching TRBD1 (6 bases). Germline V gives CDR1 MNHEY, CDR2 SMNVEV (reference sequence). V was trimmed by 5 bases and J by 8 bases, leaving 16 bases between them. The CDR3 has 15 residues. The CDR3 here is CASSPRTVPHSPLHF. In DNA form, the CDR3 reads TGTGCCAGCAGTCCTCGGACAGTGCCCCATTCACCCCTCCACTTT.

The chain uses TRBV29-1 and TRBJ2-7; D not certain. The germline V gene has CDR1 SQVTM and CDR2 ANQGSEA. The CDR3 is 13 residues long. V was trimmed by 4 bases and J by 6 bases, leaving 16 bases between them. In nucleotides, the CDR3 is TGCAGCGTTGGTGACTCCGCTCTAGTCGAGCAGTACTTC. It encodes CSVGDSALVEQYF.

This clonotype was recorded a few times. V and J are TRBV7-2 and TRBJ1-2; tentative D call: TRBD1 (5 bases). The CDR3 sequence is 15 residues long. The germline V gene encodes CDR1 SGHTA and CDR2 FQGNSA. V shed 0 bases and J shed 5 bases, with 13 bases lying between them. The CDR3 sequence: CASSLALSGPYGYTF. CDR3 sequence (DNA): TGTGCCAGCAGCTTAGCGCTATCGGGACCGTATGGCTACACCTTC.

This clonotype was picked up many times. The chain uses TRBV4-2 and TRBJ1-1, with no clear D. The germline V gene encodes CDR1 LGHNA and CDR2 YNFKEQ. The V end was cut by 0 bases, the J end by 9 bases, with 8 bases between. CDR3 length: 12 residues. CDR3 loop: CASSQEVEKAFF. CDR3 DNA sequence: TGTGCCAGCAGCCAAGAGGTAGAAAAAGCTTTCTTT.

J is TRBJ1-6 and V is TRBV18; D gene unclear. CDR3 length: 14 amino acids. With 6 bases removed from V and 5 bases from J, the gap between germline ends came to 11 bases. Germline CDR1 reads KGHSH; CDR2 reads LQKENI. The CDR3 sequence: CASSLAGDNSPLHF. CDR3 sequence (DNA): TGTGCCAGCTCCCTCGCCGGAGATAATTCACCCCTCCACTTT.

CDR3 coding DNA: TGCGCCAGCAGCCCCCGGACTAGCGGGAGGGTCAACAATGAGCAGTTCTTC. Translated, it gives CASSPRTSGRVNNEQFF. This chain uses TRBV5-1 with TRBJ2-1; 15 bases are a match to TRBD2. Germline lookup yields CDR1 SGHRS and CDR2 YFSETQ. Losses at the gene ends were 4 bases for V and 5 bases for J; bases not matched to a gene: 7. The CDR3 has 17 residues. Based on the CDR3 plus reference TRBV5-1 and TRBJ2-1, the full variable domain is KAGVTQTPRYLIKTRGQQVTLSCSPISGHRSVSWYQQTPGQGLQFLFEYFSETQRNKGNFPGRFSGRQFSNSRSEMNVSTLELGDSALYLCASSPRTSGRVNNEQFFGPGTRLTVL.

This clonotype has a count of ten or more. The V gene is TRBV3-1, the J gene TRBJ1-2; TRBD1 is a possible D gene (5 bases). The CDR3 loop spans 15 amino acids. Germline CDR1 reads LGHDT; CDR2 reads YNNKEL (reference sequence). The V end was cut by 0 bases, the J end by 4 bases, with 12 bases between. CDR3 in amino acids: CASSQDRGLGYGYTF. The CDR3 DNA reads TGTGCCAGCAGCCAAGATCGGGGCCTCGGCTATGGCTACACCTTC.

This clonotype was counted between two and nine times. The V gene is TRBV30, the J gene TRBJ1-2; no reliable D call. Germline V gene sequence: CDR1 GTSNPN, CDR2 SVGIG (reference sequence). The V gene lost 1 base and the J gene lost 0 bases, with 6 bases spanning the gap. The CDR3 has 13 amino acids. The DNA of the CDR3 is TGTGCCTGGAGTGATCAAACTAACTATGGCTACACCTTC. This codes for CAWSDQTNYGYTF.

V usage is TRBV4-1 and J usage is TRBJ1-1; D is undetermined. CDR3 length: 16 residues. Germline V lookup: CDR1 MGHRA, CDR2 YSYEKL. Trimming left V 0 bases short and J 1 base short, with 12 bases between. The CDR3 loop is CASSQEAGIGNTEAFF. The CDR3 nucleotides read TGCGCCAGCAGCCAAGAGGCCGGGATAGGGAACACTGAAGCTTTCTTT.

This clonotype was observed a handful of times. The rearrangement links TRBV3-1 to TRBJ2-2; D uncertain. The CDR3 covers 15 residues. Germline V gives CDR1 LGHDT, CDR2 YNNKEL (reference sequence). The V gene lost 0 bases and the J gene lost 5 bases, with 10 bases spanning the gap. The CDR3 nucleotides read TGTGCCAGCAGCCAAGAATGGGCGGAAACCGGGGAGCTGTTTTTT. Amino acid sequence: CASSQEWAETGELFF. The full variable domain, its missing parts supplied by reference TRBV3-1 and TRBJ2-2, is DTAVSQTPKYLVTQMGNDKSIKCEQNLGHDTMYWYKQDSKKFLKIMFSYNNKELIINETVPNRFSPKSPDKAHLNLHINSLELGDSAVYFCASSQEWAETGELFFGEGSRLTVL.

Ten or more counts support this clonotype. The chain recombines TRBV4-1 with TRBJ1-2; D is unresolved. The germline CDR1 and CDR2 sequences are MGHRA and YSYEKL. Trimming took 4 bases from V and 7 from J, leaving 16 bases between them. The CDR3 has 14 residues. CDR3 protein: CASSRSGEIGGYTF. The CDR3 DNA follows: TGCGCCAGCAGCCGAAGCGGTGAAATCGGTGGCTACACCTTC.

V gene TRBV7-9 combines with J gene TRBJ1-5; TRBD1 is a possible D gene (5 bases). The CDR3 length is 13 residues. Trimming removed 5 bases from V and 7 bases from J, with 12 bases in between. Germline-derived CDR1 and CDR2 are SEHNR and FQNEAQ (reference sequence). CDR3 protein: CASSSDRWQPQHF. Here the CDR3 DNA reads TGTGCCAGCAGCAGCGACAGATGGCAGCCCCAGCATTTT.

This clonotype was recorded once. V usage is TRBV6-4 and J usage is TRBJ2-3; TRBD2 matches 10 bases. Unmatched junction bases numbered 24, after V lost 10 bases and J lost 5 bases. Germline CDR1 MRHNA, CDR2 SNTAGT. CDR3 length equals 19 residues. CDR3 in amino acids: CATQGLIQREGQLRDTQYF. In DNA, the CDR3 is TGTGCCACCCAGGGACTGATTCAGCGGGAGGGCCAGCTGAGAGATACGCAGTATTTT.

The V gene is TRBV20-1, the J gene TRBJ1-6; D unresolved. Between the trimmed V and J ends, which lost 3 bases and 3 bases, there was a span of 12 bases. The CDR3 extends over 15 amino acids. Germline CDR1 reads DFQATT; CDR2 reads SNEGSKA (reference sequence). CDR3 DNA sequence: TGCAGTGCTAGCCGTACAGCCTACTATAATTCACCCCTCCACTTT. This translates into CSASRTAYYNSPLHF.

The rearrangement joins TRBV18 to TRBJ2-1; TRBD2 matches at 9 bases. The length of the CDR3 is 15 residues. The junction had 9 bases not matched to a gene; V was cut back by 3 bases and J by 9 bases. From germline, CDR1 is KGHSH and CDR2 LQKENI. CDR3 bases: TGTGCCAGCTCACCCGTCAGCGGGGGGCAGGGTGAGCAGTTCTTC. Translated, it gives CASSPVSGGQGEQFF.

The chain joins TRBV20-1 to TRBJ1-4; a possible D gene is TRBD1 (6 bases). This CDR3 spans 15 amino acids. Germline-derived CDR1 and CDR2 are DFQATT and SNEGSKA (reference sequence). The germline V and J ends were trimmed by 3 bases and 7 bases, with 18 bases remaining between them. The CDR3 sequence is CSASEPSRGGEKLFF. CDR3 bases: TGCAGTGCTAGTGAACCAAGCCGAGGGGGTGAAAAACTGTTTTTT.

This CDR3 is CASSLPGLAGGPARSTDTQYF. In DNA form, the CDR3 reads TGTGCCAGCAGCTTGCCTGGACTAGCGGGGGGCCCGGCACGAAGCACAGATACGCAGTATTTT. The chain uses TRBV5-4 and TRBJ2-3; 14 positions agree with TRBD2. CDR1 is SGHNT, CDR2 YYREEE, per germline (reference sequence). The CDR3 totals 21 residues. V trimming: 1 base; J trimming: 0 bases; junction bases outside the gene matches: 13.